This entry lists 29 T cell receptor beta chains sequenced from one sample in a study of shared clonotypes between healthy human individuals. Terminally differentiated effector memory CD45RA+ cells were left out of the naive CD8 fraction, which was CD45RO-negative and positively selected for CCR7. Clones were sequenced by immunoSEQ multiplex PCR, and TCRdb holds only the in-frame ones, with some missing. This table has 2 million to 2.5 million clones, around 93% appearing once. The sequencing sample was made of naive CD8+ T cells from PBMCs. These receptors came from a man between 18 and 29 years old in good health. Some clones in this sample may be carry-over from other donors' samples.

The rearrangement links TRBV19 to TRBJ1-5; unclear D gene. The V gene lost 3 bases and the J gene lost 9 bases, with 15 bases spanning the gap. CDR3 length: 14 amino acids. Germline-derived CDR1 and CDR2 are LNHDA and SQIVND (reference sequence). The CDR3 sequence is CASSISAAFGPQHF. CDR3 coding DNA: TGTGCCAGTAGTATTTCGGCAGCCTTCGGGCCCCAGCATTTT.

The chain couples TRBV4-1 to TRBJ2-1; 11 bases line up with TRBD2. Losses at the gene ends were 2 bases for V and 14 bases for J; bases not matched to a gene: 2. The length of the CDR3 is 12 residues. From germline, CDR1 is MGHRA and CDR2 YSYEKL. CDR3 in amino acids: CASSQTTSGKFF. CDR3 nucleotides: TGCGCCAGCAGCCAAACGACTAGCGGGAAGTTCTTC.

The V call is TRBV2, the J call TRBJ1-2, with a weak D call TRBD1 (6 bases). Trimming removed 7 bases from V and 0 bases from J, with 15 bases in between. Germline assignment: CDR1 SNHLY and CDR2 FYNNEI. The CDR3 sequence is 15 residues long. The CDR3 nucleotides are TGTGCCAGCAACCCAGGAACAGGGCCTAACTATGGCTACACCTTC. Its translation: CASNPGTGPNYGYTF.

The chain uses TRBV6-1 and TRBJ1-1, with 8 nucleotides matching TRBD1. The V segment lost 5 bases and the J segment 5 bases; nucleotides outside the gene matches: 10. Germline loops: CDR1 MNHNS, CDR2 SASEGT. The CDR3 is 15 residues long. In DNA, the CDR3 is TGTGCCAGCAGTAAGACGCAGGGGGCGGAAACTGAAGCTTTCTTT. This gives the protein CASSKTQGAETEAFF.

Comment on this clone: Other DNA sequences in this specimen translate into the identical CDR3. The V call is TRBV7-9, the J call TRBJ2-1; TRBD2 aligns across 7 bases. The CDR3 is made up of 14 amino acids. V dropped 7 bases and J dropped 0; count of bases not matched to a gene: 3. Germline V lookup: CDR1 SEHNR, CDR2 FQNEAQ (reference sequence). The CDR3 reads CASTGGSSYNEQFF. The CDR3 DNA reads TGTGCCAGCACAGGCGGGAGCTCCTACAATGAGCAGTTCTTC. Full variable domain (remainder filled in from reference TRBV7-9 and TRBJ2-1): DTGVSQNPRHKITKRGQNVTFRCDPISEHNRLYWYRQTLGQGPEFLTYFQNEAQLEKSRLLSDRFSAERPKGSFSTLEIQRTEQGDSAMYLCASTGGSSYNEQFFGPGTRLTVL.

The chain employs TRBV28 and TRBJ1-5; no clear D. Trimming removed 2 bases at V and 4 bases at J, with 12 bases between. Germline CDR1 and CDR2: MDHEN and SYDVKM. There are 15 residues in the CDR3. The CDR3 sequence is CASSLNPGGNQPQHF. The CDR3 region has the DNA TGTGCCAGCAGTTTAAATCCGGGCGGGAATCAGCCCCAGCATTTT.

The V and J genes are TRBV14 and TRBJ2-3; 9 bases are shared with TRBD2. The V gene end was trimmed by 6 bases and the J gene end by 1 base; junction bases not matched to a gene: 20. Germline CDR1 is SGHDN and CDR2 is FVKESK. This CDR3 region has 20 residues. As DNA, the CDR3 is TGTGCCAGCAGTTCCACCCCCGGACTAGCGTACGACGGAGGCACAGATACGCAGTATTTT. Amino acids: CASSSTPGLAYDGGTDTQYF.

This rearrangement joins TRBV10-1 to TRBJ2-5, with 8 bases matching TRBD1. This CDR3 is built from 17 residues. J lost 2 bases, V lost 4 bases, and 12 bases had no gene match. CDR1 and CDR2 from the germline V gene are WNHNN and SYGVQD (reference sequence). CDR3 nucleotide sequence: TGCGCCAGCAGTGCCCCCCCGAGGACAGGGTCGCAAGAGACCCAGTACTTC. Its protein is CASSAPPRTGSQETQYF.

This sequence joins TRBV15 and TRBJ2-7; TRBD1 is a possible D gene (6 bases). Germline-derived CDR1 and CDR2 are LNHNV and YYDKDF (reference sequence). This CDR3 is 14 amino acids long. Deletions cut 1 base from V and 6 bases from J, with 13 bases between. The CDR3 bases are TGTGCCACCAGCAGAGCCTACAGGGTCGGCGAGCAGTACTTC. It yields the protein CATSRAYRVGEQYF.

This clone was counted a single time. V is TRBV7-9 and J is TRBJ2-3; 7 bases fit TRBD1. CDR1 is SEHNR and CDR2 is FQNEAQ in the germline V gene (reference sequence). This CDR3 contains 15 residues. With 5 bases clipped from V and 0 bases from J, the junction kept 5 bases outside the gene matches. The CDR3 region has the DNA TGTGCCAGCAGCCGGGACAGCCGCAGCACAGATACGCAGTATTTT. It translates to CASSRDSRSTDTQYF.

This clone has only one observation. This chain links TRBV5-1 with TRBJ2-1, with TRBD2 matching over 14 bases. The CDR3 loop spans 15 amino acids. V was clipped by 0 bases and J by 8 bases; unmatched bases: 1. CDR1 and CDR2 from the germline V gene are SGHRS and YFSETQ. CDR3 region: CASSLEGLAGDEQFF. The CDR3 nucleotides are TGCGCCAGCAGCTTGGAGGGACTAGCGGGAGATGAGCAGTTCTTC.

The rearrangement uses TRBV7-2 and TRBJ2-7; no reliable D call. Germline V lookup: CDR1 SGHTA, CDR2 FQGNSA. Trimming took off 0 bases at V and 7 bases at J, with 13 bases between the two ends. This CDR3 has 14 amino acids. The CDR3 here is CASSLARTGIEQYF. The CDR3 bases are TGTGCCAGCAGCTTAGCGCGAACTGGGATAGAGCAGTACTTC.

V usage is TRBV29-1 and J usage is TRBJ2-1, with TRBD1 matching 7 bases. Germline-derived CDR1 and CDR2 are SQVTM and ANQGSEA. Germline trimming cut 5 bases from V and 6 bases from J; bases unmatched to any gene: 4. The CDR3 contains 12 residues. CDR3 coding DNA: TGCAGCGTTTTCGGACAGGTCAATGAGCAGTTCTTC. Translation gives CSVFGQVNEQFF.

The chain recombines TRBV4-2 with TRBJ1-2; D might be TRBD1 (6 bases). Germline V gives CDR1 LGHNA, CDR2 YNFKEQ. V lost 1 base and J lost 5, with 11 bases in between. CDR3 size: 14 residues. The CDR3 sequence: CASSQARTGYGYTF. The CDR3 nucleotides read TGTGCCAGCAGCCAAGCCCGAACAGGGTATGGCTACACCTTC.

J is TRBJ1-1 and V is TRBV14, with D possibly TRBD1 on 6 matching bases. CDR1 and CDR2 from the germline V gene are SGHDN and FVKESK. The CDR3 is 13 residues long. V shed 2 bases and J shed 4 bases, with 8 bases lying between them. CDR3 coding DNA: TGTGCCAGCAGCCAAACAGGGTTCACTGAAGCTTTCTTT. Encoded protein: CASSQTGFTEAFF.

The chain's CDR3 is CASSKAQGAGYNEQFF. The CDR3 bases are TGTGCCAGCAGCAAAGCGCAGGGGGCCGGGTACAATGAGCAGTTCTTC. This chain uses TRBV21-1 with TRBJ2-1; the D call in the table, TRBD1, was not verified against the DNA. TRBV21-1 counts as a pseudogene. This CDR3 has 16 residues.

This clone was seen once. This chain connects TRBV7-9 to TRBJ2-5, with TRBD1 identical over 10 bases. Germline trimming cut 1 base from V and 6 bases from J; bases unmatched to any gene: 17. Germline CDR1 is SEHNR and CDR2 is FQNEAQ (reference sequence). The CDR3 loop spans 19 amino acids. CDR3 loop: CASSLVALTGTGVSQTQYF. Here the CDR3 DNA reads TGTGCCAGCAGCTTAGTCGCCCTCACAGGGACAGGGGTTTCGCAGACCCAGTACTTC.

The rearrangement uses TRBV5-6 and TRBJ2-1; 14 bases are shared with TRBD2. V was pared by 7 bases and J by 8 bases, with 11 bases of the junction left unmatched. Germline V CDR1 and CDR2: SGHDT, YYEEEE. This CDR3 contains 16 residues. CDR3 DNA: TGTGCCAGCGGATCCGGGACTAGCGGGAGATTGCATGAGCAGTTCTTC. Its translation is CASGSGTSGRLHEQFF.

V usage is TRBV14 and J usage is TRBJ2-3, with D uncertain. CDR1 and CDR2 (germline): SGHDN, FVKESK. The CDR3 spans 13 residues. The ends were cut back, 6 bases at V and 0 bases at J, with 7 bases in the middle. Here the CDR3 DNA reads TGTGCCAGCAGGGAATCTAGCACAGATACGCAGTATTTT. The encoded protein is CASRESSTDTQYF.

The V and J genes are TRBV7-9 and TRBJ2-7; D is unresolved. Per germline, CDR1 SEHNR and CDR2 FQNEAQ (reference sequence). This CDR3 is 14 amino acids long. Trimming stripped 0 bases from V and 3 bases from J, with 9 bases between. The CDR3 DNA sequence: TGTGCCAGCAGCTTAGCGCCAGAGAACTACGAGCAGTACTTC. It specifies CASSLAPENYEQYF. Together with reference TRBV7-9 and TRBJ2-7, the CDR3 gives the full variable domain: DTGVSQNPRHKITKRGQNVTFRCDPISEHNRLYWYRQTLGQGPEFLTYFQNEAQLEKSRLLSDRFSAERPKGSFSTLEIQRTEQGDSAMYLCASSLAPENYEQYFGPGTRLTVT.

V is TRBV9 and J is TRBJ2-6, with D uncertain. The CDR3 is 20 residues long. The germline V gene encodes CDR1 SGDLS and CDR2 YYNGEE. The V end lost 0 bases, the J end lost 0 bases, and 19 bases lay between the germline ends. The CDR3 region is CASSVAYWAGASSGANVLTF. Here the CDR3 DNA reads TGTGCCAGCAGCGTAGCATATTGGGCAGGCGCCTCCTCTGGGGCCAACGTCCTGACTTTC.

The chain is built from TRBV5-1 and TRBJ2-3; tentatively, D is TRBD1 (5 bases). V lost 4 bases and J lost 4, with 7 bases in between. This CDR3 is built from 12 residues. The germline V gene has CDR1 SGHRS and CDR2 YFSETQ. Here the CDR3 reads CASSGAADTQYF. The CDR3 nucleotides are TGCGCCAGCAGCGGGGCGGCAGATACGCAGTATTTT.

The rearrangement uses TRBV29-1 and TRBJ1-1; D is unresolved. Looked up from germline, CDR1 is SQVTM and CDR2 is ANQGSEA. Trimming took 3 bases from V and 4 from J, leaving 12 bases between them. This CDR3 is built from 13 residues. CDR3 protein: CSVDKWERTEAFF. The CDR3 region has the DNA TGCAGCGTTGATAAGTGGGAGCGCACTGAAGCTTTCTTT.

This clone was observed once. Distinct nucleotide sequences in the sample also encode this CDR3. The chain couples TRBV6-5 to TRBJ1-1; perhaps TRBD1 as D (5 bases). The V end lost 0 bases, the J end lost 4 bases, and 12 bases lay between the germline ends. Germline V lookup: CDR1 MNHEY, CDR2 SVGAGI. The CDR3 has 15 amino acids. CDR3 bases: TGTGCCAGCAGTTACTCGGAGGGACTGGGCACTGAAGCTTTCTTT. This encodes CASSYSEGLGTEAFF.

In its sample, this clone was seen once. CDR3 loop: CSVVAGRRETQYF. CDR3 bases: TGCAGCGTAGTGGCGGGGCGTAGGGAGACCCAGTACTTC. This chain links TRBV29-1 with TRBJ2-5, with D possibly matching TRBD2 (6 bases). In germline, CDR1 is SQVTM, CDR2 ANQGSEA. V lost 6 bases and J lost 5, with 16 bases in between. The CDR3 is made up of 13 amino acids. The full variable domain, completed using reference TRBV29-1 and TRBJ2-5, is SAVISQKPSRDICQRGTSLTIQCQVDSQVTMMFWYRQQPGQSLTLIATANQGSEATYESGFVIDKFPISRPNLTFSTLTVSNMSPEDSSIYLCSVVAGRRETQYFGPGTRLLVL.

As regards this clone: Other DNA sequences from this sample encode an identical CDR3 as well. This chain uses TRBV7-9 with TRBJ2-3; 8 bases fit TRBD2. The CDR3 spans 15 residues. Germline assignment: CDR1 SEHNR and CDR2 FQNEAQ (reference sequence). With V trimmed by 5 bases and J by 0 bases, 4 bases remained unmatched. CDR3 DNA sequence: TGTGCCAGCAGCCCCCAGCGGGGGAGCACAGATACGCAGTATTTT. Its protein product is CASSPQRGSTDTQYF.

This chain links TRBV7-9 with TRBJ2-7; tentatively, D is TRBD1 or TRBD2 (5 bases each). The CDR3 contains 15 residues. The germline V gene has CDR1 SEHNR and CDR2 FQNEAQ (reference sequence). V was cut by 5 bases and J by 2 bases, with 16 bases left in between. This chain's CDR3 is CASSPRAAGPYEQYF. For the CDR3, the DNA is TGTGCCAGCAGCCCGCGGGCGGCAGGGCCCTACGAGCAGTACTTC.

J is TRBJ2-1 and V is TRBV4-1, with 8 bases aligning to TRBD1. CDR3 length: 15 amino acids. Germline CDR1 MGHRA, CDR2 YSYEKL. The junction had 7 bases not matched to a gene; V was cut back by 5 bases and J by 4 bases. The CDR3 nucleotides read TGCGCCAGCAGCAATGGACAGGGATCTTACAATGAGCAGTTCTTC. It specifies CASSNGQGSYNEQFF.

This CDR3 reads CASSLEYPVPSYEQYF. In nucleotides, the CDR3 is TGTGCCAGCAGCTTGGAGTATCCAGTCCCATCCTACGAGCAGTACTTC. The rearrangement joins TRBV5-6 to TRBJ2-7; D unclear. The germline V and J ends were trimmed by 0 bases and 1 base, with 14 bases remaining between them. The CDR3 contains 16 residues. Per germline, CDR1 SGHDT and CDR2 YYEEEE.